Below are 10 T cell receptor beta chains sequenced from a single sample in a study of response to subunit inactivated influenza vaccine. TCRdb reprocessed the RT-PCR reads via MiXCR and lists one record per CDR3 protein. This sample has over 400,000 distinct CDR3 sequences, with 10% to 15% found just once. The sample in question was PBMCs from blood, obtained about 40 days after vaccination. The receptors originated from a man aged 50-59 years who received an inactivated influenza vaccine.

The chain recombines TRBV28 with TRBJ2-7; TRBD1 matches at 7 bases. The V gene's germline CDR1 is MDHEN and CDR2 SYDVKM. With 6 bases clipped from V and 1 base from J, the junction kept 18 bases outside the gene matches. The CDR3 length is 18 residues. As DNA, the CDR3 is TGTGCCAGCAGCTCCCTTTATTCGTGGGGACAGCTATCCTACGAGCAGTACTTC. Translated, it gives CASSSLYSWGQLSYEQYF.

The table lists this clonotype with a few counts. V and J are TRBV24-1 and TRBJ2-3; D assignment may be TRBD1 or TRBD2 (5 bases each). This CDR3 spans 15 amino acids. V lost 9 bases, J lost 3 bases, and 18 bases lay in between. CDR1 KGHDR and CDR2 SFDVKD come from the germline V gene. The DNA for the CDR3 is TGTGCCACCTCGAGGGGTCTACGGAGGACAGATACGCAGTATTTT. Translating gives CATSRGLRRTDTQYF.

The CDR3 sequence: CSASFPDKSSYEQYF. CDR3 DNA sequence: TGCAGTGCTAGTTTCCCAGACAAGAGCTCCTACGAGCAGTACTTC. The chain recombines TRBV20-1 with TRBJ2-7; D is unresolved. This CDR3 has 15 residues. V was cut by 3 bases and J by 0 bases, with 15 bases left in between. Germline V gene sequence: CDR1 DFQATT, CDR2 SNEGSKA (reference sequence).

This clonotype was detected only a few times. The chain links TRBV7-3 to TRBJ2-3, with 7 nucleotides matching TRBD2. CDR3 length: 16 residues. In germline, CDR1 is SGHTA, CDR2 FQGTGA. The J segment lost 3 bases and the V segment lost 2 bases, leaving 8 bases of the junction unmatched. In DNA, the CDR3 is TGTGCCAGCAGCTTAGTTGGGCGGGAGTCGACAGATACGCAGTATTTT. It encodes CASSLVGRESTDTQYF.

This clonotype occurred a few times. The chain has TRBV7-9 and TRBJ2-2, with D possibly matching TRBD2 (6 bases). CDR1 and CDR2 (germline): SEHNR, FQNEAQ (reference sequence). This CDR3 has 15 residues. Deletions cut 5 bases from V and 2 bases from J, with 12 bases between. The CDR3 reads CASSGRGLNTGELFF. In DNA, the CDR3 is TGTGCCAGCAGCGGAAGGGGACTTAACACCGGGGAGCTGTTTTTT.

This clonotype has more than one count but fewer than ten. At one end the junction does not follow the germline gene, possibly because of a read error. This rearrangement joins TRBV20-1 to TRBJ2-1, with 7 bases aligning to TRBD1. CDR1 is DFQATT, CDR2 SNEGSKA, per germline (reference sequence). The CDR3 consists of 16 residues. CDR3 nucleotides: TGCTGTGCTAGAGATCGCAGGGGGTCCTTGGTCCATGAGCAGTTCTTC. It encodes CCARDRRGSLVHEQFF.

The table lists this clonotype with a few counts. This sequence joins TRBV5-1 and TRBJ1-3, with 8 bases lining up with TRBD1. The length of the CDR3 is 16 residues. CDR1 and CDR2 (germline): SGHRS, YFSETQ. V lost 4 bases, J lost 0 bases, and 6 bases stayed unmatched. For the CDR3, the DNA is TGCGCCAGCAGCGCGGGACAGGCCTCCTCTGGAAACACCATATATTTT. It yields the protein CASSAGQASSGNTIYF.

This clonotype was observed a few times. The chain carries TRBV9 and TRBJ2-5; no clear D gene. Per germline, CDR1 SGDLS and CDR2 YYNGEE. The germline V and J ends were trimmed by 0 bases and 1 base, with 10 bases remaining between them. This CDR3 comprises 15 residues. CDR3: CASSVANTFQETQYF. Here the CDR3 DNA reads TGTGCCAGCAGCGTAGCTAACACCTTCCAAGAGACCCAGTACTTC. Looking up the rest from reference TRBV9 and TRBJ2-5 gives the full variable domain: DSGVTQTPKHLITATGQRVTLRCSPRSGDLSVYWYQQSLDQGLQFLIQYYNGEERAKGNILERFSAQQFPDLHSELNLSSLELGDSALYFCASSVANTFQETQYFGPGTRLLVL.

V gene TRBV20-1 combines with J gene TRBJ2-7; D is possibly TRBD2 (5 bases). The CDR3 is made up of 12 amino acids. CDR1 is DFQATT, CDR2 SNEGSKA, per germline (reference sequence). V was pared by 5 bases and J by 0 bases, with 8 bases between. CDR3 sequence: CSAFRDSYEQYF. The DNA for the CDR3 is TGCAGTGCTTTCCGGGACTCCTACGAGCAGTACTTC.

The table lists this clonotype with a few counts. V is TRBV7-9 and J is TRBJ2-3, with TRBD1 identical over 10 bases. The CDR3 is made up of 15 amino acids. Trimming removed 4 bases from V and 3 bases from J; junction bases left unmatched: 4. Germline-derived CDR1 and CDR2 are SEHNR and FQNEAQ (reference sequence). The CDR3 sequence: CASSSRQGATDTQYF. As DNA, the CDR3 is TGTGCCAGCAGCTCTAGACAGGGGGCAACAGATACGCAGTATTTT.